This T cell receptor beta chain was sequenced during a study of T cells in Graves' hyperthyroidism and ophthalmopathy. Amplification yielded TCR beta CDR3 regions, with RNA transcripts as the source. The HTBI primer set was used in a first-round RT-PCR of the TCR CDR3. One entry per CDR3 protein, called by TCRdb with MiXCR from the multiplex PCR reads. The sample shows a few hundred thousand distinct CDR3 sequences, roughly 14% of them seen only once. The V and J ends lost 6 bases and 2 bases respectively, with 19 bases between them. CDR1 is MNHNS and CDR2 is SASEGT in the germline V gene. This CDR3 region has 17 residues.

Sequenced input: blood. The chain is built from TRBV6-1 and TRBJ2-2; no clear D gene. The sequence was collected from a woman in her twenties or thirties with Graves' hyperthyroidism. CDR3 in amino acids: CASRRTLIGVNTGELFF. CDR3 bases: TGTGCCAGCAGACGGACCCTGATTGGGGTAAACACCGGGGAGCTGTTTTTT.